A selection of T cell receptor beta chains follows, all from one sample in a study of blood T cells in healthy people across ages. TCRdb reanalysed the 5' RACE reads using MiXCR and keeps one entry per CDR3 protein. The sample yields about 1.5 million distinct CDR3 sequences, about 43% seen once. The specimen was blood. These receptors were collected from a woman under 30 in good health. CDR3s include the opening cysteine and the closing phenylalanine or tryptophan. The D gene is left open where the match is weak. Size values are once, few and many counts, or a class for expanded clones, and some rows have none.

clone_size | j_call | d_call | v_call | cdr3_nt | cdr3_aa
NA | TRBJ2-5 | NA | TRBV3-1 | TGTGCCAGCAACCCCTTGGATCAGGGTGAAGAGACCCAGTACTTC | CASNPLDQGEETQYF
NA | TRBJ1-1 | NA | TRBV7-9 | TGTGCCAGCAGCTCCGACAGCGACAACACTGAAGCTTTCTTT | CASSSDSDNTEAFF
NA | TRBJ2-7 | NA | TRBV11-3 | TGTGCCAGCAGCTCCCAAACAGGCTACGCTGAGCAGTACTTC | CASSSQTGYAEQYF
NA | TRBJ2-7 | NA | TRBV28 | TGTGCCAGCAGTTTATGGGGAGCACCCCTCTACGAGCAGTACTTC | CASSLWGAPLYEQYF
NA | TRBJ2-1 | NA | TRBV11-3 | TGTGCCAGCAGCTTCATTGGGGGTGAGCAGTTCTTC | CASSFIGGEQFF
few | TRBJ2-7 | TRBD2 | TRBV4-1 | TGCGCCAGCAGCCAGCACGGACTAGCGGGAGATTACGAGCAGTACTTC | CASSQHGLAGDYEQYF
NA | TRBJ1-2 | NA | TRBV2 | TGTGCCAGCAGTGAAGGAGGGCAGGCCATCGCTTCCTATGGCTACACCTTC | CASSEGGQAIASYGYTF
NA | TRBJ2-5 | TRBD2 | TRBV25-1 | TGTGCCAGCAGTGCGGTCGGGGCGGGAGTAGGAGAGACCCAGTACTTC | CASSAVGAGVGETQYF
once | TRBJ2-2 | NA | TRBV7-9 | TGTGCCAGCAGCTTAGGGGTAGTCCCCGGGGAGCTGTTTTTT | CASSLGVVPGELFF
NA | TRBJ1-2 | TRBD1 | TRBV27 | TGTGCCAGCAGTTTCGGGACAGGGTGGGTGGATGGCTACACCTTC | CASSFGTGWVDGYTF
NA | TRBJ2-3 | TRBD1 | TRBV29-1 | TGCAGCGTAAGGACAGGGGGAAGCACAGATACGCGGTATTTT | CSVRTGGSTDTRYF
NA | TRBJ1-1 | NA | TRBV4-1 | TGCGCCAGCAGCCAAATCTCGATAACGAACACTGAAGCTTTCTTT | CASSQISITNTEAFF
NA | TRBJ2-7 | NA | TRBV20-1 | TGCAGTGCGAGGGGTCCAGCGGGCTACGAGCAGTACTTC | CSARGPAGYEQYF
few | TRBJ2-3 | NA | TRBV3-1 | TGTGCCAGCAGCCCAACAGGGCGTGATACGCAGTATTTT | CASSPTGRDTQYF
NA | TRBJ2-2 | NA | TRBV12-3/TRBV12-4 | TGTGCCAGCACCGGGGGGACAACCGGGGAGCTGTTTTTT | CASTGGTTGELFF
few | TRBJ1-1 | TRBD1 | TRBV29-1 | TGCAGCGCGGCCGATACAGGGGATAACACTGAAGCTTTCTTT | CSAADTGDNTEAFF
NA | TRBJ1-2 | NA | TRBV12-3/TRBV12-4 | TGTGCCAGCAGTCCCCGCTTGTCATCGGTCTATGGCTACACCTTC | CASSPRLSSVYGYTF
few | TRBJ2-2 | TRBD2 | TRBV4-2 | TGTGCCAGCAGGCCAGTACTAGCGGGCTCAACGCGGGAGCTGTTTTTT | CASRPVLAGSTRELFF
NA | TRBJ1-4 | TRBD1 | TRBV4-1 | TGCGCCAGCAGCCAAGGGGACAGGGCGCTGTTTTTT | CASSQGDRALFF
NA | TRBJ1-1 | NA | TRBV29-1 | TGCAGCGTTGAGGGGTGGGGGTTCAACACTGAGGCTTTCTTT | CSVEGWGFNTEAFF
few | TRBJ1-5 | NA | TRBV6-5 | TGTGCCAGCAGTTACAGGGGAGGAAATCAGCCCCAGCATTTT | CASSYRGGNQPQHF
NA | TRBJ2-2 | NA | TRBV12-3/TRBV12-4 | TGTGCCAGCAGTTTATTAGAAGGGAACACCGGGGAGCTGTTTTTT | CASSLLEGNTGELFF
NA | TRBJ1-1 | TRBD1 | TRBV2 | TGTGCCAGCAGTGGAAACAGGGGAGCTTTCTTT | CASSGNRGAFF
once | TRBJ2-1 | NA | TRBV6-5 | TGTGCCAGCGCAAATGGCAATGAGCAGTTCTTC | CASANGNEQFF
few | TRBJ2-7 | NA | TRBV6-1 | TGTGCCAGCAGTGAAGCTGGAGCCCACTCCTACGAGCAGTACTTC | CASSEAGAHSYEQYF
NA | TRBJ2-7 | TRBD1 | TRBV9 | TGTGCCAGCAGCACCGACAGGGGGGGCGAGCAGTACTTC | CASSTDRGGEQYF
NA | TRBJ1-2 | NA | TRBV12-5 | TGTGCTAGTGGTTCGTTCGATAGAGGGGGCTACACCTTC | CASGSFDRGGYTF
NA | TRBJ2-2 | TRBD2 | TRBV10-3 | TGTGCCATCAGTTCACTAGCGCGGGAGCTGTTTTTT | CAISSLARELFF
NA | TRBJ2-3 | TRBD2 | TRBV6-4 | TGTGCCAGCAGTTTTCTAGCGGGGGAGTATACGCAGTATTTT | CASSFLAGEYTQYF
NA | TRBJ2-3 | NA | TRBV5-1 | TGCGCCAGCAGCGGCGGGACAGCTCCAGATACGCAGTATTTT | CASSGGTAPDTQYF
NA | TRBJ2-7 | NA | TRBV6-5 | TGTGCCAGCAGTTATTCAACCGGGGTTTCGTACGAGCAGTACTTC | CASSYSTGVSYEQYF
once | TRBJ2-3 | NA | TRBV3-1 | TGTGCCAGCAGCCAAGTCTACCACAGGGAGCCGGATACGCAGTATTTT | CASSQVYHREPDTQYF
few | TRBJ2-4 | NA | TRBV6-1 | TGTGCCAGCAGTCCCGACGAGCGAAACATTCAGTACTTC | CASSPDERNIQYF
NA | TRBJ1-2 | TRBD1 | TRBV12-3/TRBV12-4 | TGTGCCAGCAGTTTAAGGCAGGGGGTTTCTGGGAACTACACCTTC | CASSLRQGVSGNYTF
NA | TRBJ1-1 | NA | TRBV20-1 | TGCAGTGCTAGAGGAACCCAGACACTGAACACTGAAGCTTTCTTT | CSARGTQTLNTEAFF
NA | TRBJ2-5 | TRBD2 | TRBV12-3/TRBV12-4 | TGTGCCAGCAGTTCGCCTAGCGGGGACCAAGAGACCCGGTACTTC | CASSSPSGDQETRYF
few | TRBJ2-3 | TRBD2 | TRBV6-2/TRBV6-3 | TGTGCCAGCAGTAGGACTAGCGCAGACACAGATACGCAGTATTTT | CASSRTSADTDTQYF
NA | TRBJ1-1 | NA | TRBV6-5 | TGTGCCAGCAGTTACTCGAGGGGAGAAGCTTTCTTT | CASSYSRGEAFF
NA | TRBJ1-6 | NA | TRBV6-6 | TGTGCCAGCAGCCAAGGACAGAGAAATTCACCCCTCCACTTT | CASSQGQRNSPLHF
NA | TRBJ1-1 | NA | TRBV30 | TGTGCCTGGAGTGGGGGGAGCACTGAAGCTTTCTTT | CAWSGGSTEAFF
many | TRBJ2-1 | NA | TRBV20-1 | TGCAGTGCTAGACCGGGACTCCATTTCAATGAGCAGTTCTTC | CSARPGLHFNEQFF
NA | TRBJ2-1 | NA | TRBV29-1 | TGCAGCGTTGAGGGCCTAGCGAGTTTCTACAATGAGCAGTTCTTC | CSVEGLASFYNEQFF
NA | TRBJ2-7 | TRBD1 | TRBV6-1 | TGTGCCAGCAAAAAGTTAAGGGGGCGCCCCTACGAGCAGTACTTC | CASKKLRGRPYEQYF
NA | TRBJ2-5 | TRBD1 | TRBV5-1 | TGCGCCAGCAGCTACGGCCCGGGACAGGTTGGGGAGACCCAGTACTTC | CASSYGPGQVGETQYF
NA | TRBJ1-1 | NA | TRBV3-1 | TGTGCCAGCAGCCAGTCCTATGAAGCTTTCTTT | CASSQSYEAFF
NA | TRBJ2-1 | TRBD2 | TRBV4-1 | TGCGCCAGCAGCTCCGGAAGCGGGGTATACAATGAGCAGTTCTTC | CASSSGSGVYNEQFF
NA | TRBJ1-1 | NA | TRBV20-1 | TGCAGTGCTCCGGGCGAGGCGAACACTGAAGCTTTCTTT | CSAPGEANTEAFF